This TCR beta chain was sequenced during a study of beta chain features in type 1 diabetes (dated by TCRdb to the late 2010s). Notes on the research overall: Patients and healthy donors did not differ in mean age, gender distribution, total cell number or subset yield. Naive and central memory subsets were obtained from all 28 donors, but regulatory and stem cell-like memory subsets were isolated from only 8 patients and roughly 8 healthy donors. In the study, recently diagnosed type 1 diabetes patients and matched healthy donors were compared on the TCRB repertoires of their sorted circulating CD4+ T cell subsets. A total of 90 million to 130 million sorted cells were examined across all samples, and a strong correlation was observed between cell number per subset and RNA yield.

What the work shows at the level of the full study, not this receptor alone: Patients with type 1 diabetes made fewer insertions and deleted more nucleotides at VDJ recombination sites, implying thymic rearrangement abnormalities. Because the HLA sub-analyses included only small numbers of individuals, any influence of HLA type on TCRB rearrangement was left unresolved. A moderate but significant shortening of TCRB CDR3 length was observed in type 1 diabetes patients in all four CD4+ subsets. Naive, central memory and regulatory TCRB repertoires appeared more similar among patients than among healthy donors. PCR may preferentially amplify shorter templates, but because patient and control samples were amplified and corrected together, any resulting skew would affect both groups equally. Because cDNA rather than genomic DNA was sequenced, highly expressing activated cells could have been over-represented, although no difference in activation and CD3 levels was found between groups.

This clone was seen repeatedly, ten times or more. Its antigen is still unknown. Per-base quality was not reported, and no clone a single base away is much larger than it. V gives up 0 bases and J gives up 7 bases, and the segment between their germline ends measures 9 bases. From the germline V gene (reference sequence), CDR1 is GTSNPN and CDR2 is SVGIG. The CDR3 measures 13 amino acids from cysteine to phenylalanine. This entry keeps only the CDR3 DNA: 39 bases, framed from base 1. The High Capacity cDNA Reverse Transcription Kit was used to reverse transcribe all of the isolated RNA, meaning that expressed TCRB transcripts were what got sequenced. Deep immunoSEQ sequencing was applied to naive, central memory and regulatory T cell samples, giving an average of about 3.4 million total reads per sample. Sorted cells were lysed in RLT buffer and RNA was extracted with DNase-treated RNeasy Micro or Mini kits, depending on cell number. To prevent cross-contamination, every cell subset was processed on its own, while patient and healthy donor samples were processed together. TCRB sequences were amplified from cDNA with the immunoSEQ multiplex PCR, producing 87-bp fragments spanning the CDR3 region. The amplicons were sequenced using the Illumina HiSeq platform. Under the source paper's analysis protocol: Synthetic template baselines were used to correct PCR bias computationally, reads within Hamming distance 2 were collapsed, and singletons that could not be merged were discarded. By aligning reads against IMGT, V, D and J genes, CDR3 length, and insertions or deletions at six rearrangement sites were assigned. Within each subset, clonotype counts were normalized to the number of sorted cells before true diversity and Gini coefficients were calculated with the tcR R package. The overlap coefficient, calculated on TCRB nucleotide sequences, was used to measure repertoire sharing. This immuneACCESS table, as held by TCRdb, lists in-frame sequences with V and J called but not all clones. Of the missing ones, under half trace to an unresolved V gene in checked studies; the others have no known cause. D and trimming come from the DNA, and the V and J calls and clone size come from that table. The sample records more than 150,000 clones, about 13% of which are singletons. The ten largest clones represent about 0.59% of the sample.

A single peripheral blood draw of approximately 110 mL on average was collected from each donor into heparinised tubes. Using a panel that included CD45RO, CCR7, CD25, CD127, CD95 and CD27, naive, central memory, regulatory and stem cell-like memory CD4+ T cells were sorted on a BD FACSAria II. All sorted populations exceeded 95% purity. PBMCs were isolated right away by Lymphoprep density gradient centrifugation and were stained directly, without culture. So that batch effects would be minimized, each experiment stained and sorted samples in pairs, pairing one healthy donor with one patient. The chain uses TRBV30 and TRBJ1-4; no confident D gene assignment can be made. Sequencing used central memory CD4+ T cells from blood. This sequence was found in a woman aged 18-29 years in good health. The bases read TGTGCCTGGAGTGTTGAGCGTTCTGAAAAACTGTTTTTT. Its translation reads: CAWSVERSEKLFF.